These 3 T cell receptor beta chains share one sample of origin, sequenced in a study of cytomegalovirus exposure and HLA in healthy donors. Both 60 Vbeta primers and 13 Jbeta primers went into the PCR. Assay used: immunoSEQ multiplex PCR; TCRdb lists only in-frame clones, some missing. The sample consists of about 130,000 clones, roughly four fifths of them appearing once. Sequencing was performed on PBMCs. All receptors come from a woman aged 35 to 49 in good health and CMV-seropositive.

The chain combines TRBV28 with TRBJ2-7, with TRBD2 identical over 11 bases. Germline assignment: CDR1 MDHEN and CDR2 SYDVKM. After removal of 4 bases from V and 5 bases from J, the junction contained 10 bases not matched to a gene. This CDR3 is 16 amino acids long. In DNA, the CDR3 is TGTGCCAGCAGTTCTACCCCTGAGACTAGCGGGAACGAGCAGTACTTC. Translation: CASSSTPETSGNEQYF.

The J gene is TRBJ1-2, the V gene TRBV5-6; the match to TRBD1 covers 7 bases. V lost 0 bases to trimming and J lost 8 bases; unmatched junction nucleotides: 10. Germline CDR1 and CDR2: SGHDT and YYEEEE. There are 15 residues in the CDR3. The CDR3 reads CASSLAAQGVCGYTF. The DNA for the CDR3 is TGTGCCAGCAGCTTGGCTGCTCAGGGGGTCTGCGGCTACACCTTC.

With respect to this clone: Other DNA sequences in this specimen translate into the identical CDR3. V gene TRBV5-1 combines with J gene TRBJ1-1; TRBD1 is a possible D gene (5 bases). The V and J ends lost 0 bases and 7 bases respectively, with 13 bases between them. The germline V gene has CDR1 SGHRS and CDR2 YFSETQ. The CDR3 extends over 14 amino acids. DNA for the CDR3: TGCGCCAGCAGCTTGGCCGGGCAGGGAGGTGAAGCTTTCTTT. It encodes CASSLAGQGGEAFF.